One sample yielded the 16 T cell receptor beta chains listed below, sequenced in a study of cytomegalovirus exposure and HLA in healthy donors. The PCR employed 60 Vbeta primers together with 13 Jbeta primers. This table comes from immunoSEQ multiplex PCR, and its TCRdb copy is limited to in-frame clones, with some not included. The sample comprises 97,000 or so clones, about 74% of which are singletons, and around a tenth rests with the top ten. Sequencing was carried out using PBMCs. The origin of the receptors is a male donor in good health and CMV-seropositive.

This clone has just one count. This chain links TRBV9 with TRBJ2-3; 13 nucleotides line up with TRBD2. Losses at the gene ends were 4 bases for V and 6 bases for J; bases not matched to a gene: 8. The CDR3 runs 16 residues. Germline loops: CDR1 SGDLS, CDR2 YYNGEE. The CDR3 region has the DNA TGTGCCAGCAGCCCAGGGACTAGCGGGACTCCCGATACGCAGTATTTT. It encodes CASSPGTSGTPDTQYF.

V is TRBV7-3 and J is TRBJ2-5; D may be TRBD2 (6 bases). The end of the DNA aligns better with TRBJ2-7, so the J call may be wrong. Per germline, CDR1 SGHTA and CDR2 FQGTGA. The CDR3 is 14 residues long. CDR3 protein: CASSLSGVVYEQYF. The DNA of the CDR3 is TGTGCCAGCAGCTTAAGCGGGGTTGTCTACGAGCAGTACTTC.

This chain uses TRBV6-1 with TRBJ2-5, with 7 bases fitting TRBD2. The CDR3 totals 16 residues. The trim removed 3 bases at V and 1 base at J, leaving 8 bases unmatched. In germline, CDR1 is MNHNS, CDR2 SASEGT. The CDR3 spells CASSDASSGVQETQYF. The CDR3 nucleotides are TGTGCCAGCAGTGATGCTAGCAGCGGGGTCCAAGAGACCCAGTACTTC.

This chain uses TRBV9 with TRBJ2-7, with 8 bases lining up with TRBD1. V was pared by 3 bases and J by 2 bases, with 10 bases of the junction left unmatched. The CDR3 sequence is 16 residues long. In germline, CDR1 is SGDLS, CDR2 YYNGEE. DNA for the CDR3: TGTGCCAGCAGCGACAGGCTGGCAGGGGGCCCCTACGAGCAGTACTTC. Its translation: CASSDRLAGGPYEQYF.

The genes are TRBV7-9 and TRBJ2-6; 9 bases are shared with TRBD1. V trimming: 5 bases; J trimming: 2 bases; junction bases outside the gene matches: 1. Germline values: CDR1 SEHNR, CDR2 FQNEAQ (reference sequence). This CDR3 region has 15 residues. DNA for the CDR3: TGTGCCAGCAGCGGGGACAGGGCTGGGGCCAACGTCCTGACTTTC. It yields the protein CASSGDRAGANVLTF.

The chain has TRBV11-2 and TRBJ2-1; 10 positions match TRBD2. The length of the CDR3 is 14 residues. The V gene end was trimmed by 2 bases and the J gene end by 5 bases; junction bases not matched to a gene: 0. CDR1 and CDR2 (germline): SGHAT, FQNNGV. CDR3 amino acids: CASSLSGRDNEQFF. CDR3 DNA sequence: TGTGCCAGCAGCTTAAGCGGGAGGGACAATGAGCAGTTCTTC. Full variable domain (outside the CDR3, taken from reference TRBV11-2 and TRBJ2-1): EAGVAQSPRYKIIEKRQSVAFWCNPISGHATLYWYQQILGQGPKLLIQFQNNGVVDDSQLPKDRFSAERLKGVDSTLKIQPAKLEDSAVYLCASSLSGRDNEQFFGPGTRLTVL.

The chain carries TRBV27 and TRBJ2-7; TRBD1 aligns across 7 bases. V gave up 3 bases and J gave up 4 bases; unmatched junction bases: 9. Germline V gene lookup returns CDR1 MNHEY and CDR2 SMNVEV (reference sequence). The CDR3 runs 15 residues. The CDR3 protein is CASSLVGTEGYEQYF. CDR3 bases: TGTGCCAGCAGTTTGGTGGGGACAGAAGGGTACGAGCAGTACTTC.

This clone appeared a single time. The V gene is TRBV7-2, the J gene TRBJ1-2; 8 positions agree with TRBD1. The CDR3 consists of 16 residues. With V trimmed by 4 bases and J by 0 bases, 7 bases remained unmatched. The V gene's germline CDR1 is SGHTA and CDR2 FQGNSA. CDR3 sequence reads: CASSYGQGIANYGYTF. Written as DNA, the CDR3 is TGTGCCAGCAGCTACGGACAGGGAATTGCTAACTATGGCTACACCTTC.

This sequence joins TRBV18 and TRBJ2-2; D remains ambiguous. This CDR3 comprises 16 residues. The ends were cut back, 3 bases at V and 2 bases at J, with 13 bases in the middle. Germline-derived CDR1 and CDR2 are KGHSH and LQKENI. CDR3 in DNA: TGTGCCAGCTCACCGTTCGAGGCCTCCAACACCGGGGAGCTGTTTTTT. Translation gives CASSPFEASNTGELFF.

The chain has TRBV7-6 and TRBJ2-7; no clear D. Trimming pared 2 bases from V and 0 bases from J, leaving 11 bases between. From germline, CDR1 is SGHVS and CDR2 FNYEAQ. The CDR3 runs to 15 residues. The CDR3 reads CASSLIQAYSYEQYF. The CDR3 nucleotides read TGTGCCAGCAGCTTAATCCAGGCCTACTCCTACGAGCAGTACTTC.

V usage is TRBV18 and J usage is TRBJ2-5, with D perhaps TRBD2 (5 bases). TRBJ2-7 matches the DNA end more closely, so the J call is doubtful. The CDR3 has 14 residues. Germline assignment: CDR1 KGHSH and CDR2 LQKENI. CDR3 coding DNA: TGTGCCAGCTCACCATCAGCCGGGGACTACGAGCAGTACTTC. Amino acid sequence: CASSPSAGDYEQYF.

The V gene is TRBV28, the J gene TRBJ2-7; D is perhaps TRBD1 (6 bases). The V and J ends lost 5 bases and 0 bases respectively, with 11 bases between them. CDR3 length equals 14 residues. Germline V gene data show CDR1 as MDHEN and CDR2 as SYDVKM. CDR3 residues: CASSPGQHSYEQYF. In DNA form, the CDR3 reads TGTGCCAGCAGTCCCGGACAGCACTCCTACGAGCAGTACTTC.

The CDR3 here is CASSQALSRRHGYTF. CDR3 sequence (DNA): TGCGCCAGCAGCCAAGCCCTATCCAGGAGGCATGGCTACACCTTC. The chain is built from TRBV4-3 and TRBJ1-2; unclear D gene. Germline values: CDR1 LGHNA, CDR2 YSLEER. V gave up 1 base and J gave up 6 bases, with 15 bases separating them. The length of the CDR3 is 15 residues.

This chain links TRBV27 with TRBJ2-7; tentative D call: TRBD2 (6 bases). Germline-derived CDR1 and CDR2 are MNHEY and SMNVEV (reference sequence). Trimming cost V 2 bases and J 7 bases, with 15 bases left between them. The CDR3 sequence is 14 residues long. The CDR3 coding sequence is TGTGCCAGCAGTTTAGAGCGGCGGGCGGGGGAGCAGTACTTC. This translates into CASSLERRAGEQYF.

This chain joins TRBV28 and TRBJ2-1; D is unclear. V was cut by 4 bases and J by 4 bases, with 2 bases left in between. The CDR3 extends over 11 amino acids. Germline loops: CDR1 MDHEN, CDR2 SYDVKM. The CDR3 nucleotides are TGTGCCAGCAGTTCGTACAATGAGCAGTTCTTC. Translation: CASSSYNEQFF.

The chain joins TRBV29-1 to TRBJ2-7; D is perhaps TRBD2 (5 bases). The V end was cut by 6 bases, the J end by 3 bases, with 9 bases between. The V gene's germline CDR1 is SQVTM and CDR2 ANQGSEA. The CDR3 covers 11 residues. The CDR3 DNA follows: TGCAGCGTGGGGAGAGACTACGAGCAGTACTTC. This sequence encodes CSVGRDYEQYF.